This T cell receptor beta chain comes out of a study of control samples from healthy donors and cancer patients. V gave up 8 bases and J gave up 4 bases, with 20 bases separating them. CDR3 length: 14 residues. Germline lookup yields CDR1 GTSNPN and CDR2 SVGIG (reference sequence). This clone was seen once. The protocol was immunoSEQ multiplex PCR, while the TCRdb copy is restricted to in-frame clones and leaves out a portion. The sample has 25,000 to 30,000 clones; 70% to 90% are singletons. The chain carries TRBV30 and TRBJ1-1; D is possibly TRBD1 (6 bases). Specimen: formalin-fixed, paraffin-embedded tissue. The source of this sequence is a female donor with melanoma. CDR3 region: CAANKGQVITEAFF. In nucleotides, the CDR3 is TGTGCCGCGAATAAGGGACAAGTAATCACTGAAGCTTTCTTT.